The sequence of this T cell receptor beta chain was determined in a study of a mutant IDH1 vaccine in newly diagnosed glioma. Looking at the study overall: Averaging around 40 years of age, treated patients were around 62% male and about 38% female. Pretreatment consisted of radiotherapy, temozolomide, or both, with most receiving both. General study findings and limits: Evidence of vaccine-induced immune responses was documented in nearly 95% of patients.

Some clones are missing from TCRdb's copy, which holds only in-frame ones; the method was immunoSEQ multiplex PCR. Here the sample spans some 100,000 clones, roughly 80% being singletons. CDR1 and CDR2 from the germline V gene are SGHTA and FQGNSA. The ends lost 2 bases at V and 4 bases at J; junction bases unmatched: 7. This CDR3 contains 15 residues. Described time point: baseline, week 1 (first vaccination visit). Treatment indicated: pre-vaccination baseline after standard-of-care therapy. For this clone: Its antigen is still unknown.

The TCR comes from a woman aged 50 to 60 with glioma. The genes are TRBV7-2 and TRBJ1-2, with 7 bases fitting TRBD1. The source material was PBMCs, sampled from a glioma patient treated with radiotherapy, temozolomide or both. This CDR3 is CASSLSQGQFYGYTF. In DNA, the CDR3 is TGTGCCAGCAGCTTAAGCCAGGGACAGTTCTATGGCTACACCTTC.